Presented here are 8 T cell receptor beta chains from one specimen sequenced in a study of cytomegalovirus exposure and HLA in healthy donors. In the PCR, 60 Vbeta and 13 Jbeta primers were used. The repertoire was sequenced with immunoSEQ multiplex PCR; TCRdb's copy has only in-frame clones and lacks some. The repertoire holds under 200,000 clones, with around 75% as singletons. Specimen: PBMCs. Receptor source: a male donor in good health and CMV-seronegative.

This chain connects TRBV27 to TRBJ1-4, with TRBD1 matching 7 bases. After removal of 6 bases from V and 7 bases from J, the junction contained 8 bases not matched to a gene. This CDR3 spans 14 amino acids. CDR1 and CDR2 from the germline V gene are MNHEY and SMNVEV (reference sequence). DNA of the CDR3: TGTGCCAGCAGGTCCAGGGGGTATTTTGAAAAACTGTTTTTT. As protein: CASRSRGYFEKLFF.

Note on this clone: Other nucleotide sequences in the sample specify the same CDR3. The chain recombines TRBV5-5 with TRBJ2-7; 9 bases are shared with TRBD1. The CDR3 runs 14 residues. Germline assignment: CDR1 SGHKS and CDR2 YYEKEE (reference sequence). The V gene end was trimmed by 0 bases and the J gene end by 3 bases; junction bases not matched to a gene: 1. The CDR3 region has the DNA TGTGCCAGCAGCTTGGGGGGACAGGGCTACGAGCAGTACTTC. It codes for CASSLGGQGYEQYF.

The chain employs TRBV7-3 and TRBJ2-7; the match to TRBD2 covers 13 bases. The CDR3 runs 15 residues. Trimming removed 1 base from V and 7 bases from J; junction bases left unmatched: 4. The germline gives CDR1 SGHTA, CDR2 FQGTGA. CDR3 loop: CASSLRGLAGEEQYF. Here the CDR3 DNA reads TGTGCCAGCAGCTTAAGAGGACTAGCGGGAGAGGAGCAGTACTTC. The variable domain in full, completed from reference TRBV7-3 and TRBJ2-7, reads GAGVSQTPSNKVTEKGKYVELRCDPISGHTALYWYRQSLGQGPEFLIYFQGTGAADDSGLPNDRFFAVRPEGSVSTLKIQRTERGDSAVYLCASSLRGLAGEEQYFGPGTRLTVT.

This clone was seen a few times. The CDR3 region is CASSPLIRDRGAPNYGYTF. CDR3 coding DNA: TGTGCCAGCTCACCGCTCATCCGGGACAGGGGAGCCCCAAACTATGGCTACACCTTC. This rearrangement joins TRBV18 to TRBJ1-2; TRBD1 matches at 10 bases. V lost 3 bases and J lost 2; bases outside the gene matches: 15. The length of the CDR3 is 19 residues. CDR1 and CDR2 from the germline V gene are KGHSH and LQKENI.

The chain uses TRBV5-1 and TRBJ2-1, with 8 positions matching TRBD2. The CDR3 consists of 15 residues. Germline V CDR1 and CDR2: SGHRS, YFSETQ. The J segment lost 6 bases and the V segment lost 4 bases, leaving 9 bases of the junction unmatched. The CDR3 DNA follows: TGCGCCAGCAGCCTTGGTCGGGGGGGCCGCAATGAGCAGTTCTTC. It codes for CASSLGRGGRNEQFF.

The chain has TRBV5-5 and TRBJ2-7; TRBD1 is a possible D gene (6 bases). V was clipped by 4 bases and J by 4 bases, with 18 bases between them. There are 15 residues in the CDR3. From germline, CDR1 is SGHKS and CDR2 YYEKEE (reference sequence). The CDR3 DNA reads TGTGCCAGCAGCCCCCGGGACAAGGCCCAATACGAGCAGTACTTC. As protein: CASSPRDKAQYEQYF.

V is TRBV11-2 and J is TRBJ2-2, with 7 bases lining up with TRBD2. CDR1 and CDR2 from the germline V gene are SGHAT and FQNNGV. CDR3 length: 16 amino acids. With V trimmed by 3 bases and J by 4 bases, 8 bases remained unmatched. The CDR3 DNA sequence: TGTGCCAGCAGCTTCGTGACGGGAGGTGGCACCGGGGAGCTGTTTTTT. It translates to CASSFVTGGGTGELFF. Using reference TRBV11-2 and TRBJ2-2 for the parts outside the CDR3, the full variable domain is EAGVAQSPRYKIIEKRQSVAFWCNPISGHATLYWYQQILGQGPKLLIQFQNNGVVDDSQLPKDRFSAERLKGVDSTLKIQPAKLEDSAVYLCASSFVTGGGTGELFFGEGSRLTVL.

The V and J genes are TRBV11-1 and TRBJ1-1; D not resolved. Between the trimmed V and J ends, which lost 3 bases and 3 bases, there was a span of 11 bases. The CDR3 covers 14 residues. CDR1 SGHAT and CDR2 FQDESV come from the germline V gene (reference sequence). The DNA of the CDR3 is TGTGCCAGCAGCTTTTTAGGGAGAGACACTGAAGCTTTCTTT. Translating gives CASSFLGRDTEAFF.